This paragraph reports one T cell receptor (beta chain). V was cut by 5 bases and J by 7 bases, with 11 bases left in between. Germline V gene lookup returns CDR1 MDHEN and CDR2 SYDVKM. The CDR3 runs to 12 residues. Then a second PCR, running about 6 to 11 cycles, was carried out with a sample-barcoded 5' primer and a J-beta primer mix. TCRdb called the 5' RACE reads again in MiXCR, with one record for every CDR3 protein. The repertoire holds over 1,500,000 distinct CDR3 sequences, with roughly 52% as singletons. This entry is derived from a study of blood T cells in healthy people across ages. The source is a woman in her thirties or forties in good health. The V call is TRBV28, the J call TRBJ2-5; D possibly uses TRBD1 or TRBD2 (5 bases each). The sequencing sample was made of blood. The CDR3 region is CASSTLGGTQYF. In DNA form, the CDR3 reads TGTGCCAGCAGTACCCTTGGGGGGACCCAGTACTTC.